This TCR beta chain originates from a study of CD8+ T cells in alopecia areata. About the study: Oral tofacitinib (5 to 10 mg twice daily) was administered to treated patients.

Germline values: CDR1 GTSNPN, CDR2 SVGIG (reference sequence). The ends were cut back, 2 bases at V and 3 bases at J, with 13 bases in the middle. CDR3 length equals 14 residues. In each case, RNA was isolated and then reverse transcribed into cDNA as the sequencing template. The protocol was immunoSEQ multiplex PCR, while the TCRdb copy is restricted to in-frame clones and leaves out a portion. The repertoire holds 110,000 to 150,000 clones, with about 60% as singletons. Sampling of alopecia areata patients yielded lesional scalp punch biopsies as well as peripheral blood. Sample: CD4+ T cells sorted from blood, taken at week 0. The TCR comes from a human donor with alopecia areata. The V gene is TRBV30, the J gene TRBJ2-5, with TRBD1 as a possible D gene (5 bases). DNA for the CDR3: TGTGCCTGGAGTATCCGGGCAGGGAAAGAGACCCAGTACTTC. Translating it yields CAWSIRAGKETQYF.